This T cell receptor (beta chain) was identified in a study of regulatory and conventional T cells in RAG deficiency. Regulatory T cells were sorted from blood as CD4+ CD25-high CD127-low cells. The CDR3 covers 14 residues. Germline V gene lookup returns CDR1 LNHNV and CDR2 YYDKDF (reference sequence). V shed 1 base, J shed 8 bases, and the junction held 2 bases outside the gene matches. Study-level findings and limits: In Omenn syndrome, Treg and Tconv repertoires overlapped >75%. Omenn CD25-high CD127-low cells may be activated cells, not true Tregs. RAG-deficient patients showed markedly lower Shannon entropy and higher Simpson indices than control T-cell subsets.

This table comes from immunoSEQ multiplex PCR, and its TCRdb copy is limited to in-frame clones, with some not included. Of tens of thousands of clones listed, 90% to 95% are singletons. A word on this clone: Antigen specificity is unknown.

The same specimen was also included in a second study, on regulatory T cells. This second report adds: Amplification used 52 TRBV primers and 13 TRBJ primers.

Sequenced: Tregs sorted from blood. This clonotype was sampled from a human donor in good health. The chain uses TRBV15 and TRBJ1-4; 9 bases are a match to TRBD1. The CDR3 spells CATSRAGQGEKLFF. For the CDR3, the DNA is TGTGCCACCAGCAGAGCCGGACAGGGGGAAAAACTGTTTTTT.